A single sample is the source of the 23 T cell receptor beta chains below, sequenced in a study of CD8+ T cells in alopecia areata. The treatment denotes: oral pan-JAK inhibitor, 5-10 mg twice daily. Extracted RNA was reverse transcribed, and the resulting cDNA served as sequencing template. Measured with immunoSEQ multiplex PCR; TCRdb has only the in-frame clones, and not every one. The sample holds about 110,000 clones, 50% to 75% seen once. The specimen comprised CD8+ T cells sorted from blood, sampled at week 24, from a patient treated with tofacitinib. The source of these receptors is a human donor with alopecia areata.

The genes are TRBV30 and TRBJ1-3, with a weak D call TRBD1 (6 bases). Trimming took 3 bases from V and 3 from J, leaving 12 bases between them. Germline V gene sequence: CDR1 GTSNPN, CDR2 SVGIG (reference sequence). The CDR3 is 14 residues long. The DNA for the CDR3 is TGTGCCTGGAGGCCAGGGGTTGGTGGAAACACCATATATTTT. Protein product: CAWRPGVGGNTIYF.

This clone has a handful of counts. The CDR3 loop reads CASSFGSWTGELFF. In nucleotides, the CDR3 is TGTGCCAGCAGTTTCGGGAGCTGGACCGGGGAGCTGTTTTTT. J is TRBJ2-2 and V is TRBV28; weak D call: TRBD2 (6 bases). The V gene's germline CDR1 is MDHEN and CDR2 SYDVKM. The V end was cut by 3 bases, the J end by 5 bases, with 10 bases between. The CDR3 runs to 14 residues.

The sample holds a few counts of this clone. The chain employs TRBV29-1 and TRBJ2-5, with 10 bases that match TRBD2. The V gene end was trimmed by 4 bases and the J gene end by 5 bases; junction bases not matched to a gene: 7. CDR3 size: 14 residues. Germline CDR1 SQVTM, CDR2 ANQGSEA. For the CDR3, the DNA is TGCAGCGTTGTAGAGCGGGGGGGCCTGGAGACCCAGTACTTC. This encodes CSVVERGGLETQYF.

This clone was picked up a small number of times. The chain recombines TRBV5-6 with TRBJ1-2, with 8 bases identical to TRBD1. This CDR3 region has 15 residues. The germline gives CDR1 SGHDT, CDR2 YYEEEE. V shed 4 bases and J 2 bases; nucleotides not matched to a gene: 7. The CDR3 sequence: CASSRGQGKNYGYTF. DNA for the CDR3: TGTGCCAGCAGCCGCGGACAGGGAAAAAACTATGGCTACACCTTC. The full variable domain, rest sourced from reference TRBV5-6 and TRBJ1-2, is DAGVTQSPTHLIKTRGQQVTLRCSPKSGHDTVSWYQQALGQGPQFIFQYYEEEERQRGNFPDRFSGHQFPNYSSELNVNALLLGDSALYLCASSRGQGKNYGYTFGSGTRLTVV.

In this sample, this clone turned up once. The chain links TRBV13 to TRBJ2-1, with D unclear. The CDR3 contains 13 residues. Germline values: CDR1 PRHDT, CDR2 FYEKMQ (reference sequence). Trimming removed 0 bases from V and 8 bases from J, with 8 bases in between. The CDR3 DNA sequence: TGTGCCAGCAGCTTAGGACCGATCGATGAGCAGTTCTTC. Protein product: CASSLGPIDEQFF.

This clone appeared a few times. The CDR3 bases are TGTGCCAGCAGTTACTCGGGCGGGCTCGGGAACACTGAAGCTTTCTTT. Encoded protein: CASSYSGGLGNTEAFF. The V call is TRBV6-5, the J call TRBJ1-1, with D hard to call. Germline V lookup: CDR1 MNHEY, CDR2 SVGAGI. The CDR3 length is 16 residues. V gave up 0 bases and J gave up 1 base, with 12 bases separating them.

The chain employs TRBV11-2 and TRBJ2-5, with unresolved D. This CDR3 is built from 11 residues. The ends were cut back, 3 bases at V and 5 bases at J, with 4 bases in the middle. Germline assignment: CDR1 SGHAT and CDR2 FQNNGV. The CDR3 region has the DNA TGTGCCAGCAGCTTGATGGAGACCCAGTACTTC. The encoded protein is CASSLMETQYF.

This chain connects TRBV19 to TRBJ1-1, with D tentatively TRBD1 (5 bases). Trimming removed 1 base from V and 5 bases from J, with 8 bases in between. The germline V gene has CDR1 LNHDA and CDR2 SQIVND (reference sequence). The CDR3 has 13 amino acids. CDR3 in amino acids: CASSIAGRTEAFF. CDR3 in DNA: TGTGCCAGTAGTATAGCAGGGAGGACTGAAGCTTTCTTT.

The rearrangement joins TRBV10-3 to TRBJ2-1; D not resolved. Germline V gives CDR1 ENHRY, CDR2 SYGVKD. V was pared by 11 bases and J by 5 bases, with 10 bases between. CDR3 length equals 11 residues. The CDR3 loop is CAAGGDNEQFF. The DNA for the CDR3 is TGTGCCGCTGGCGGTGACAATGAGCAGTTCTTC.

The sample holds a few counts of this clone. The chain recombines TRBV7-9 with TRBJ2-3, with D uncertain. The CDR3 is 14 residues long. V was trimmed by 0 bases and J by 7 bases, leaving 11 bases between them. Germline CDR1 is SEHNR and CDR2 is FQNEAQ (reference sequence). The CDR3, as DNA: TGTGCCAGCAGCTTAGCGCTAAAGGACCATACGCAGTATTTT. Encoded protein: CASSLALKDHTQYF. Full variable domain (rest looked up from reference TRBV7-9 and TRBJ2-3): DTGVSQNPRHKITKRGQNVTFRCDPISEHNRLYWYRQTLGQGPEFLTYFQNEAQLEKSRLLSDRFSAERPKGSFSTLEIQRTEQGDSAMYLCASSLALKDHTQYFGPGTRLTVL.

The chain is built from TRBV30 and TRBJ2-2; D unresolved. CDR1 and CDR2 from the germline V gene are GTSNPN and SVGIG (reference sequence). The CDR3 has 14 residues. V was trimmed by 2 bases and J by 3 bases, leaving 10 bases between them. The CDR3 is CAWSTLQYTGELFF. The CDR3 DNA reads TGTGCCTGGAGTACGCTCCAGTACACCGGGGAGCTGTTTTTT.

The chain carries TRBV2 and TRBJ2-7; D gene unclear. Germline V gene sequence: CDR1 SNHLY, CDR2 FYNNEI. Trimming left V 2 bases short and J 7 bases short, with 6 bases between. The CDR3 loop spans 11 amino acids. The CDR3 reads CASSERREQYF. DNA of the CDR3: TGTGCCAGCAGTGAAAGGCGAGAGCAGTACTTC.

The V call is TRBV29-1, the J call TRBJ2-7; 9 nucleotides line up with TRBD1. Looked up from germline, CDR1 is SQVTM and CDR2 is ANQGSEA. The junction had 8 bases not matched to a gene; V was cut back by 1 base and J by 4 bases. There are 15 residues in the CDR3. As DNA, the CDR3 is TGCAGCGTTGAAGGGAATAGGGGACAGGGTTACGAGCAGTACTTC. Its translation: CSVEGNRGQGYEQYF.

J is TRBJ2-5 and V is TRBV2, with TRBD2 matching over 10 bases. Germline CDR1 and CDR2: SNHLY and FYNNEI. Trimming took 3 bases from V and 4 from J; bases not matched to a gene: 11. CDR3 size: 17 residues. CDR3 amino acids: CASSDPDSGGLGETQYF. The CDR3 DNA reads TGTGCCAGCAGTGACCCTGATAGCGGGGGGCTAGGAGAGACCCAGTACTTC.

The chain carries TRBV6-5 and TRBJ2-2, with D uncertain. Trimming took off 2 bases at V and 2 bases at J, with 6 bases between the two ends. The CDR3 has 14 residues. Looked up from germline, CDR1 is MNHEY and CDR2 is SVGAGI. CDR3 region: CASSYRFNTGELFF. The CDR3 coding sequence is TGTGCCAGCAGTTACCGATTTAACACCGGGGAGCTGTTTTTT.

V gene TRBV13 combines with J gene TRBJ1-1, with D unresolved. The ends were cut back, 4 bases at V and 2 bases at J, with 11 bases in the middle. CDR1 and CDR2 (germline): PRHDT, FYEKMQ (reference sequence). The CDR3 consists of 14 residues. CDR3 amino acids: CASSSRTGNTEAFF. CDR3 sequence (DNA): TGTGCCAGCAGCTCTCGGACGGGTAACACTGAAGCTTTCTTT. The whole variable domain, filled in from reference TRBV13 and TRBJ1-1, reads AAGVIQSPRHLIKEKRETATLKCYPIPRHDTVYWYQQGPGQDPQFLISFYEKMQSDKGSIPDRFSAQQFSDYHSELNMSSLELGDSALYFCASSSRTGNTEAFFGQGTRLTVV.

The chain employs TRBV5-4 and TRBJ2-4; D is uncertain. Trimming cost V 2 bases and J 0 bases, with 9 bases left between them. This CDR3 contains 15 residues. The germline gives CDR1 SGHNT, CDR2 YYREEE (reference sequence). CDR3 amino acids: CASSFSSEAKNIQYF. The CDR3 DNA reads as TGTGCCAGCAGCTTTTCGTCGGAAGCCAAAAACATTCAGTACTTC.

CDR3 region: CASSRTGGTNEKLFF. The CDR3 DNA follows: TGCGCCAGCAGCCGAACAGGGGGGACTAATGAAAAACTGTTTTTT. J is TRBJ1-4 and V is TRBV4-3; 8 nucleotides agree with TRBD1. CDR1 is LGHNA and CDR2 is YSLEER in the germline V gene. The CDR3 covers 15 residues. Trimming at V came to 4 bases and at J to 2 bases, leaving 3 bases not matched to a gene.

This clone was recorded once. For the CDR3, the DNA is TGTGCCAGTAGTTCGGACGGGAGAACTGAAGCTTTCTTT. Amino acids: CASSSDGRTEAFF. The chain uses TRBV19 and TRBJ1-1; the D is unclear. The CDR3 is 13 amino acids. Per germline, CDR1 LNHDA and CDR2 SQIVND (reference sequence). The V end was cut by 5 bases, the J end by 5 bases, with 12 bases between.

The V gene is TRBV29-1, the J gene TRBJ2-2; D call uncertain. The CDR3 extends over 11 amino acids. Germline assignment: CDR1 SQVTM and CDR2 ANQGSEA. Trimming stripped 7 bases from V and 3 bases from J, with 6 bases between. The CDR3 sequence: CSGLHTGELFF. Written as DNA, the CDR3 is TGCAGCGGCCTTCACACCGGGGAGCTGTTTTTT.

This clone has only one observation. The chain combines TRBV19 with TRBJ1-5, with 8 bases identical to TRBD1. V lost 8 bases and J lost 3; bases outside the gene matches: 6. CDR1 and CDR2 (germline): LNHDA, SQIVND (reference sequence). The CDR3 length is 14 residues. This CDR3 is CASEDRGYNQPQHF. The DNA of the CDR3 is TGTGCCAGTGAAGACAGGGGCTACAATCAGCCCCAGCATTTT. The full variable domain, completed using reference TRBV19 and TRBJ1-5, is DGGITQSPKYLFRKEGQNVTLSCEQNLNHDAMYWYRQDPGQGLRLIYYSQIVNDFQKGDIAEGYSVSREKKESFPLTVTSAQKNPTAFYLCASEDRGYNQPQHFGDGTRLSIL.

The rearrangement joins TRBV6-5 to TRBJ1-2; D unresolved. The CDR3 consists of 12 residues. CDR1 MNHEY and CDR2 SVGAGI come from the germline V gene. V shed 11 bases and J shed 2 bases, with 12 bases lying between them. Here the CDR3 reads CASGQQNYGYTF. The CDR3 nucleotides are TGTGCCTCAGGCCAACAGAACTATGGCTACACCTTC.

This clone has a single count. The V call is TRBV6-5, the J call TRBJ1-4; D might be TRBD1 (5 bases). With 2 bases removed from V and 6 bases from J, the gap between germline ends came to 16 bases. The CDR3 contains 16 residues. Germline V gives CDR1 MNHEY, CDR2 SVGAGI. The CDR3 loop is CASSYSREGSDEKLFF. CDR3 sequence (DNA): TGTGCCAGCAGTTACAGCAGGGAAGGAAGCGATGAAAAACTGTTTTTT.